In this sample, the clone carrying this T cell receptor (beta chain) turned up many times. Other nucleotide sequences in the sample specify the same CDR3. MiXCR was used by TCRdb to re-call the PCR reads. The sample comprises around 38,000 clones, about 24% of which are singletons, and roughly 9.1% rests with the top ten. These data originate in a study of metastatic and nonmetastatic thyroid tumors. Thyroid surgery had not been preceded by any treatment in any patient. The CDR3 covers 18 residues. Trimming cost V 4 bases and J 1 base; bases outside gene matches: 10. CDR1 PRHDT and CDR2 FYEKMQ come from the germline V gene (reference sequence).

Sequencing was carried out using blood. The clonotype originates from a female donor with papillary thyroid cancer or a benign thyroid nodule (not recorded which). Some clones in this sample may be carry-over from other donors' samples. The genes are TRBV13 and TRBJ2-6; 7 nucleotides align to TRBD1. CDR3 DNA sequence: TGTGCCAGCAGCTGGAGTACAGGGGTCAGGTCTGGGGCCAACGTCCTGACTTTC. It codes for CASSWSTGVRSGANVLTF.